Listed below are T cell receptor beta chains from one sample, sequenced in a study of blood T cell repertoires in COVID-19. Only in-frame clones appear in the TCRdb table, and some are missing; sequencing was by immunoSEQ multiplex PCR. The data contain approximately 70,000 clones, 65% to 90% of them singletons. The sequenced sample consisted of peripheral blood. These receptors all come from a man between 65 and 85 years old with active or convalescent COVID-19. The CDR3 runs from the conserved cysteine through the conserved F or W. A D gene is named only where the DNA matches it firmly. Some rows have no size entry. The others give once, few or many, or a class for an expanded clone.

j_gene	v_gene	abundance	d_gene	CDR3nt	CDR3aa
TRBJ2-5	TRBV6-6	NA	TRBD1	TGTGCCAGCAGGGAGGGACAGGGTTACGAGACCCAGTACTTC	CASREGQGYETQYF
TRBJ1-1	TRBV11-2	NA	NA	TGTGCCAGCAGCCCTGGCAAGATGAACACTGAAGCTTTCTTT	CASSPGKMNTEAFF
TRBJ2-1	TRBV6-2/TRBV6-3	NA	TRBD2	TGTGCCAGCAGTACCGGGACTAGCGGGAGGGCGAATGAGCAGTTCTTC	CASSTGTSGRANEQFF
TRBJ2-1	TRBV5-1	NA	TRBD2	TGCGCCAGCACCTTAGCGGGAGGCTACAATGAGCAGTTCTTC	CASTLAGGYNEQFF
TRBJ2-7	TRBV19	NA	NA	TGTGCCAGTAGTATGTACGCAGGGGACTCCTACGAGCAGTACTTC	CASSMYAGDSYEQYF
TRBJ2-1	TRBV7-2	NA	TRBD2	TGTGCCAGCAGCACTCGACTAGCGATGAGCTCCTACAATGAGCAGTTCTTC	CASSTRLAMSSYNEQFF
TRBJ2-7	TRBV19	few	TRBD2	TGTGCCAGTAGTATTAAGGTTTTGAGACTAGCTGTTTACGAGCAGTACTTC	CASSIKVLRLAVYEQYF
TRBJ1-2	TRBV7-2	NA	NA	TGTGCCAGCAGCTTGTCCAACGGAGCCTACGGCTACACCTTC	CASSLSNGAYGYTF
TRBJ1-2	TRBV7-9	NA	NA	TGTGCCAGCACCCAATTTCCTAACTATGGCTACACCTTC	CASTQFPNYGYTF
TRBJ1-2	TRBV2	NA	NA	TGTGCCAGCAGTCCACAGCCTAACTATGGCTACACCTTC	CASSPQPNYGYTF
TRBJ1-1	TRBV5-8	NA	NA	TGTGCCAGCAGCCGGGGAGGGCCCACTGAAGCTTTCTTT	CASSRGGPTEAFF
TRBJ1-3	TRBV5-4	NA	NA	TGTGCCAGCAGCTTGTCCCGGGGGGCGGCGTCTGGAAACACCATATATTTT	CASSLSRGAASGNTIYF
TRBJ1-1	TRBV6-1	NA	NA	TGTGCCAGCAGTGAGGGCAACCGAGCGGGCACTGAAGCTTTCTTT	CASSEGNRAGTEAFF
TRBJ1-1	TRBV6-6	NA	NA	TGTGCCAGCAGGACATCTGAAGCTTTCTTT	CASRTSEAFF
TRBJ1-1	TRBV3-1/TRBV3-2	NA	NA	TGTGCCAGCAGCCAAGATCTACAACAGAGCACTGAAGCTTTCTTT	CASSQDLQQSTEAFF
TRBJ2-2	TRBV7-9	NA	NA	TGTGCCAGCAGCACAAAGTCTCAAACGTCCGGGGAGCTGTTTTTT	CASSTKSQTSGELFF
TRBJ2-5	TRBV10-3	NA	NA	TGTGCCATCAGTGAGTCTCCGGGTCGACAAGAGACCCAGTACTTC	CAISESPGRQETQYF